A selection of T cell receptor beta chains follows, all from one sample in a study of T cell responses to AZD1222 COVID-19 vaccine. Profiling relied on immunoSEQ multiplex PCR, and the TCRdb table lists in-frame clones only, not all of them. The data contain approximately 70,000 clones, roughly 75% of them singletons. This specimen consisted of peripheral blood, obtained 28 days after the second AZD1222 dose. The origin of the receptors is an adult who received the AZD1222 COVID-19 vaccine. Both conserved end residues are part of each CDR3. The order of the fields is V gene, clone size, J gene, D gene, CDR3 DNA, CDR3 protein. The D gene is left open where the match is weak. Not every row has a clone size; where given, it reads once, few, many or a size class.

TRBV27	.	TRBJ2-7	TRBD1	TGTGCCAGCACCAATACAGGGGGCCCTAGGGTCGAGCAGTACTTC	CASTNTGGPRVEQYF
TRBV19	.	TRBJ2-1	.	TGTGCCAGTAGTATAAGGATAGGGGAGCAGTTCTTC	CASSIRIGEQFF
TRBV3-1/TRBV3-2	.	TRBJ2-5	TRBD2	TGTGCCACCAGACTAGCGGGGGAAGAGACCCAGTACTTC	CATRLAGEETQYF
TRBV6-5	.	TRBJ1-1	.	TGTGCCAGCAGTCCTCAACAGGGATGGAACACTGAAGCTTTCTTT	CASSPQQGWNTEAFF
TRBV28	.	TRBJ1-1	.	TGTGCCAGCAGTCCCAGCTCGGAGCGGGCTTTCTTT	CASSPSSERAFF
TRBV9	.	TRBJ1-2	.	TGTGCCAGCAGCGTAGGGGCAGGAGATGGCTACACCTTC	CASSVGAGDGYTF
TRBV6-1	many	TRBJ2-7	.	TGTGCCAGCAGTGGGCCCACGGGGGCCGTAAACCCCTACGAGCAGTACTTC	CASSGPTGAVNPYEQYF
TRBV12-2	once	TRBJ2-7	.	TGTGCAAGTCGCTTCGGACTAGCACTAAACGAGCAGTACTTC	CASRFGLALNEQYF
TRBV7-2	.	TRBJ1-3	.	TGTGCCAGCAGCCTAGGGTTTAGCTCTGGAAACACCATATATTTT	CASSLGFSSGNTIYF
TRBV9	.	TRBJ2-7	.	TGTGCCAGCAGCGTAGGAGATTCGGATTTTTACGAGCAGTACTTC	CASSVGDSDFYEQYF
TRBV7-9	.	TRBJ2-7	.	TGTGCCAGCAGCTTAGAGAATTCCTACGAGCAGTACTTC	CASSLENSYEQYF
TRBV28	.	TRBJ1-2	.	TGTGCCAGCAGTCCCCGGGCGGGCTACGTCTATGGCTACACCTTC	CASSPRAGYVYGYTF
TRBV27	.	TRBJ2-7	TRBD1	TGTGCCAGCAGTTCGCCGGGACAGGGGATGTTCGAGCAGTACTTC	CASSSPGQGMFEQYF
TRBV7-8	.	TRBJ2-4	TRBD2	TGTGCCAGCAGCTTAGGCGGAGCGGGGGCGAGAGCCAAAAACATTCAGTACTTC	CASSLGGAGARAKNIQYF
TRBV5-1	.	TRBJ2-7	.	TGCGCCAGCAGAGCTACCCTCGACAGGTACTACGAGCAGTACTTC	CASRATLDRYYEQYF
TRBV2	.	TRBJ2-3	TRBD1	TGTGCCAGCAGGGATCCGGGACAGGGGGCAACAGATACGCAGTATTTT	CASRDPGQGATDTQYF
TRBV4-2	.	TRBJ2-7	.	TGTGCCAGCAGCCAAGTGTCCTCTTACGAGCAGTACTTC	CASSQVSSYEQYF
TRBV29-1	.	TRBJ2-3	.	TGCAGCGTTGAAAATGGGGGCCTGGCTAGCGCCTCTAGCACAGATACGCAGTATTTT	CSVENGGLASASSTDTQYF
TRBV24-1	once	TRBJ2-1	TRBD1	TGTGCCACCAGTGACACACAGGGGGGTCTATACAATGAGCAGTTCTTC	CATSDTQGGLYNEQFF
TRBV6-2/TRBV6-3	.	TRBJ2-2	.	TGTGCCAGCAGTCCCCTGTCGCTGAACACCGGGGAGCTGTTTTTT	CASSPLSLNTGELFF
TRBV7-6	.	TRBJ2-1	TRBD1	TGTGCCAGCAGCCCGGGACAGGGGTCCCTCGGGGACAATGAGCAGTTCTTC	CASSPGQGSLGDNEQFF
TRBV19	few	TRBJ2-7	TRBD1	TGTGCCAGTAGCGCCGACAGGGTAGGTGGCGAGCAGTACTTC	CASSADRVGGEQYF
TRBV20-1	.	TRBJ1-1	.	TGCAGTGCGTTCAAGAACACTGAAGCTTTCTTT	CSAFKNTEAFF
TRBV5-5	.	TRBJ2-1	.	TGTGCCAGCAGCTTGGGCGGGTCCTCCTACAATGAGCAGTTCTTC	CASSLGGSSYNEQFF
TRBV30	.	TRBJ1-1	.	TGTGCCTGGGGGACGAACACTGAAGCTTTCTTT	CAWGTNTEAFF
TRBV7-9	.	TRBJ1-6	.	TGTGCCAGCAGCAAAGACTGGGATAATTCACCCCTCCACTTT	CASSKDWDNSPLHF
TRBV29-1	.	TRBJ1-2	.	TGCAGCGTTGAGGGGGTTGGGCACCACTATGGCTACACCTTC	CSVEGVGHHYGYTF
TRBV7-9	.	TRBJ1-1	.	TGTGCCAGCAGCCATGGGAAATCTTATACTGAAGCTTTCTTT	CASSHGKSYTEAFF
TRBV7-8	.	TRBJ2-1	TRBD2	TGTGCCAGCAGCGATCTGGACTTCTTAACTAGCGGGAGAAATGAGCAGTTCTTC	CASSDLDFLTSGRNEQFF
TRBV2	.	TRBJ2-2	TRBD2	TGTGCCAGCAGGGCAGGGAGCGGGGGGAACACCGGGGAGCTGTTTTTT	CASRAGSGGNTGELFF
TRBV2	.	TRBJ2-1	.	TGTGCCAGCAGTGGAGCGGGTGAGCAGTTCTTC	CASSGAGEQFF
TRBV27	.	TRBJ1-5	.	TGTGCCAGCAGTTCCCGGACTGGATTAGACAATCAGCCCCAGCATTTT	CASSSRTGLDNQPQHF
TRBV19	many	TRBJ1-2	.	TGTGCCAGTAGTATGCCAGGTACCTATGGCTACACCTTC	CASSMPGTYGYTF
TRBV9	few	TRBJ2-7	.	TGTGCCAGCAGCGTTGGAGGAGGGGGCGCGACCTACGAGCAGTACTTC	CASSVGGGGATYEQYF
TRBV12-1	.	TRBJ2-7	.	TGTGCCAGCAGCTTCCCCCCGGGGGGAATCACCTACGAGCAGTACTTC	CASSFPPGGITYEQYF
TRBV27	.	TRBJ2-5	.	TGTGCCAGCAGCTTATACCCCCCTAGGGGGGATGAGACCCAGTACTTC	CASSLYPPRGDETQYF
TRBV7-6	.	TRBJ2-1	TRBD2	TGTGCCAGCAGCTTAGTGGGACTAGCGGGGGGTCACAATGAGCAGTTCTTC	CASSLVGLAGGHNEQFF
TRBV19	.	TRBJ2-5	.	TGTGCCAGTAGTATAGACGGGGGGACCCAGTACTTC	CASSIDGGTQYF
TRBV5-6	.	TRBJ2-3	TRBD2	TGTGCCAGCAGCTTGCCTAGCGGGCCTAGCACAGATACGCAGTATTTT	CASSLPSGPSTDTQYF
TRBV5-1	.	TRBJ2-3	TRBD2	TGCGCCAGCAGCTTGGTTGTTAGCGGGGGGGCAGATACGCAGTATTTT	CASSLVVSGGADTQYF
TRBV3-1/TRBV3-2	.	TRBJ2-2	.	TGTGCCACGGGGGCTAGCGAAGACACCGGGGAGCTGTTTTTT	CATGASEDTGELFF
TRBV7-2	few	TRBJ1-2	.	TGTGCCAGCAGCTTAGCTTTGGACGCCTATGGCTACACCTTC	CASSLALDAYGYTF
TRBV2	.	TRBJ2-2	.	TGTGCCAGCAGCTACCAGCCACCAGCTAACACCGGGGAGCTGTTTTTT	CASSYQPPANTGELFF
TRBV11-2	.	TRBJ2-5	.	TGTGCCAGCAGCTTAGAGGCAGCACAAGAGACCCAGTACTTC	CASSLEAAQETQYF
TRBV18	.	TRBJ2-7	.	TGTGCCAGCTCACCACCGGCGGCCTCCTCCCACGAGCAGTACTTC	CASSPPAASSHEQYF
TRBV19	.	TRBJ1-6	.	TGTGCCAGTAGTATCGACAGGCATTCACCCCTCCACTTT	CASSIDRHSPLHF
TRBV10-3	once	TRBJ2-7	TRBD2	TGTGCCATCAGTGGGACTAGCGATCCCAACGAGCAGTACTTC	CAISGTSDPNEQYF
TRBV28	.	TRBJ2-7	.	TGTGCCAGCGGACAGTCCCACGAGCAGTACTTC	CASGQSHEQYF
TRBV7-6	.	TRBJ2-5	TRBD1	TGTGCCAGCAGCGCATACAGGGGGACAGAGACCCAGTACTTC	CASSAYRGTETQYF